This T cell receptor beta chain was sequenced during a study of OX40 agonist ivuxolimab in advanced cancers. Broadly, across the study: Ivuxolimab, which targeted the costimulatory receptor OX40 (CD134), was an agonistic, fully human IgG2 monoclonal antibody. Intravenous ivuxolimab was administered to patients every 2 weeks at six dose levels: 0.01, 0.1, 0.3, 1.5, 3 and 10 mg/kg. Among the 50 to 55 dose-escalation patients, approximately 20 had hepatocellular carcinoma, 15 melanoma, 9 renal cell carcinoma and 9 head and neck cancer. Prior anti-PD-1, anti-PD-L1 or anti-CTLA-4 therapy was permitted, and roughly two fifths of dose-escalation patients had received checkpoint inhibitors. In the dose-escalation cohort, approximately 80% of patients were male, and the mean age was approximately 60 years with a range of roughly 20 to 80. Partial responses were achieved by three dose-escalation patients, of whom one had hepatocellular carcinoma and two had cutaneous melanoma. The point of sequencing TCRbeta in the periphery was to test whether ivuxolimab changed TCR sequence diversity and drove clonal T-cell expansion. The paper describes the monotherapy dose-escalation part (N = 52 patients) of the phase I trial of ivuxolimab.

For this clone: No cognate antigen has been identified for it. No base-level quality is on record; no much larger clone is a single base apart.

Looking up the germline V gene (reference sequence) yields CDR1 SEHNR and CDR2 FQNEAQ. The CDR3 runs 15 residues from the cysteine to the phenylalanine. CDR3 DNA is the only sequence kept; it has 45 bases, read in frame from the first base. Trimming removed 2 bases from V and 6 bases from J, leaving 16 bases between the germline ends. Patients with a history of autoimmune disease or receiving systemic immunosuppression were excluded from the trial. Peripheral blood for TCR sequencing was collected from all dose cohorts at baseline, on cycle 4 day 1, and on cycle 7 day 1. Samples were obtained from an open-label, multicenter, first-in-human phase I dose-escalation trial of ivuxolimab. Adults with locally advanced or metastatic melanoma, renal cell carcinoma, hepatocellular carcinoma or head and neck squamous cell carcinoma were enrolled in the trial. CD4+ and CD8+ T cells were sorted separately from peripheral blood before TCR sequencing.

The study at large found these results: At doses from 0.1 to 3.0 mg/kg, clonal expansion was seen in both CD4+ and CD8+ blood T cells between baseline and week 6. In the 0.1-3.0 mg/kg groups, partial responders had among the lowest normalized peripheral clonal expansion, particularly in CD8+ T cells. After ivuxolimab, CD8+ T cells had more expanded clones than CD4+ T cells on average. The antigen specificity of the peripheral T cells that underwent clonal expansion was not determined. Low levels of normalized T-cell clonal expansion were also shown by some nonresponding patients.

Genomic DNA was isolated from the sorted cells so that the TCRbeta CDR3 region could be sequenced. The immunoSEQ Assay was used to sequence the TCRbeta CDR3 regions. Not all clones reach the TCRdb copy of this immuneACCESS table, which keeps in-frame sequences only. Checked studies attribute under half of the gap to unresolved V genes and leave the rest unexplained. In this sample the table shows about 58,000 clones, around 83% of which occur a single time. The ten largest clones take up roughly 1% of the sample. Sequenced here: CD4+ or CD8+ T cells sorted from blood, sampled in a trial of the OX40 agonist ivuxolimab. The TCR sequence derives from an adult with an advanced solid tumor such as melanoma, head and neck, liver or kidney cancer. The sequence links TRBV7-9 to TRBJ1-2; a tentative D match to TRBD1 spans 6 bases. The CDR3 region reads CASSLTVGQNDGYTF. The sequenced DNA: TGTGCCAGCAGCTTAACGGTCGGACAGAACGATGGCTACACCTTC.